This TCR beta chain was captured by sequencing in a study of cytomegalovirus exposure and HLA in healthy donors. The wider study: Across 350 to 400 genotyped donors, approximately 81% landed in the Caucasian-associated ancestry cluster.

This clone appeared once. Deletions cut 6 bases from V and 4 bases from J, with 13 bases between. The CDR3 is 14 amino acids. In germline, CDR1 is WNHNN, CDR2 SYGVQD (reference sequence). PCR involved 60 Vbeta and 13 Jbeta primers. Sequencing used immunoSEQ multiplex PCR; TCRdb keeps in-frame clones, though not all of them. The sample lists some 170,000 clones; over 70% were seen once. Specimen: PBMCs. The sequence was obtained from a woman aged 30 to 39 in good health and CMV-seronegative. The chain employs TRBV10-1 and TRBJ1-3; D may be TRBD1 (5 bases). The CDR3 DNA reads TGCGCCAGCAGCGCCGGGACTGACGGAAACACCATATATTTT. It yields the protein CASSAGTDGNTIYF.